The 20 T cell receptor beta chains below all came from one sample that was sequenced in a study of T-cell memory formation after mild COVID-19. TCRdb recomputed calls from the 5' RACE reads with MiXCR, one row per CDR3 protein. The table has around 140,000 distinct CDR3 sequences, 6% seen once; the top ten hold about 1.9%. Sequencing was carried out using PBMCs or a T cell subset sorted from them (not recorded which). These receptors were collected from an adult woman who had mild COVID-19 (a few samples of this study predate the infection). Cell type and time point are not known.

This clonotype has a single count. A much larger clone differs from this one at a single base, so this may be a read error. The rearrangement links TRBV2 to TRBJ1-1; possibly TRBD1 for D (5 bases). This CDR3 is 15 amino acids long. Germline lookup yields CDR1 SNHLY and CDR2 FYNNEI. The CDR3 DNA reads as TGTGACAGCAGTGTCCCTGCGACAGTGAACACTGAAGCTTTCTTT. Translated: CDSSVPATVNTEAFF.

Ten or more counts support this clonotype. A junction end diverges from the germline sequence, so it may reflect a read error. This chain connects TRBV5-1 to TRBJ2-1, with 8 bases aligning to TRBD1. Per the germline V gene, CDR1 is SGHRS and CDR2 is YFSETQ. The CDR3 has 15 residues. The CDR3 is CASSLTGGSYNEQFF. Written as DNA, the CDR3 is TGTGCCAGCAGCCTCACAGGGGGCTCCTACAATGAGCAGTTCTTC.

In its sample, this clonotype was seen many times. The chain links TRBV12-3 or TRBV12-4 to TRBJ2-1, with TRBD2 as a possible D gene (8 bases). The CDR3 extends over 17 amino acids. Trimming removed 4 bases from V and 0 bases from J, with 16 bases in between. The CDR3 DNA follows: TGTGCCAGCAGTTACTGGGACAGCGGGGGCTCCTACAATGAGCAGTTCTTC. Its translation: CASSYWDSGGSYNEQFF.

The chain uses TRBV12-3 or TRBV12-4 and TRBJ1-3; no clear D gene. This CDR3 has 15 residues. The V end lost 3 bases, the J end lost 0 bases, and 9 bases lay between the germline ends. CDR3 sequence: CASSFRLPSGNTIYF. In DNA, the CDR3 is TGTGCCAGCAGTTTCAGGTTACCCTCTGGAAACACCATATATTTT.

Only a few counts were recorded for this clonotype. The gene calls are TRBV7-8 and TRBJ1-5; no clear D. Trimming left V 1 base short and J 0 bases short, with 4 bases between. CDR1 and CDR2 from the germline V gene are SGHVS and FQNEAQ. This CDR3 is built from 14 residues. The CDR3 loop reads CASSLEDSNQPQHF. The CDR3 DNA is TGTGCCAGCAGCTTAGAGGATAGCAATCAGCCCCAGCATTTT.

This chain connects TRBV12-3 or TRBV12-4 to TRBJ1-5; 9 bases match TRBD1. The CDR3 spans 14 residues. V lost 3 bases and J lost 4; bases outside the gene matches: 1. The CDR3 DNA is TGTGCCAGCAGTTTTGACAGGGGGAATCAGCCCCAGCATTTT. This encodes CASSFDRGNQPQHF.

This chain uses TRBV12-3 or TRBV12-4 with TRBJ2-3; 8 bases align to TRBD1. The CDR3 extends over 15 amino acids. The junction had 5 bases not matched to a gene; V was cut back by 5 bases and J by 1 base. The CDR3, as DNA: TGTGCCAGCAGTCCCGGGACAGGACGCACAGATACGCAGTATTTT. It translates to CASSPGTGRTDTQYF.

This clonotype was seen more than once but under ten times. CDR3 in amino acids: CASSFYRGPTDTQYF. The DNA of the CDR3 is TGTGCCAGCAGTTTCTACAGGGGCCCCACAGATACGCAGTATTTT. V gene TRBV27 combines with J gene TRBJ2-3; 7 bases are shared with TRBD1. The V gene end was trimmed by 3 bases and the J gene end by 2 bases; junction bases not matched to a gene: 5. This CDR3 contains 15 residues. The germline V gene has CDR1 MNHEY and CDR2 SMNVEV (reference sequence).

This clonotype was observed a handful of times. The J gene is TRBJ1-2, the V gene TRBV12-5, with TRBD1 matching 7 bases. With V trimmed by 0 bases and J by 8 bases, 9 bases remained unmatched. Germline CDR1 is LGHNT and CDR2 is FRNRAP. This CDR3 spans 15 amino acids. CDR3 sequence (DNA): TGTGCTAGTGGTTTGGTAGGAGGGGGCGCAGGAGGCTACACCTTC. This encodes CASGLVGGGAGGYTF.

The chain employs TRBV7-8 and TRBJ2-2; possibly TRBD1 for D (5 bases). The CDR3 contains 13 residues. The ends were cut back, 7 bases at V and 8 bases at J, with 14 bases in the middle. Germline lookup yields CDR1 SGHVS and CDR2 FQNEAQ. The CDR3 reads CASMRQGGGELFF. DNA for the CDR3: TGTGCCAGCATGAGGCAGGGTGGAGGGGAGCTGTTTTTT. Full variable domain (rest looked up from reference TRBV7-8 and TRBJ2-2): GAGVSQSPRYKVAKRGQDVALRCDPISGHVSLFWYQQALGQGPEFLTYFQNEAQLDKSGLPSDRFFAERPEGSVSTLKIQRTQQEDSAVYLCASMRQGGGELFFGEGSRLTVL.

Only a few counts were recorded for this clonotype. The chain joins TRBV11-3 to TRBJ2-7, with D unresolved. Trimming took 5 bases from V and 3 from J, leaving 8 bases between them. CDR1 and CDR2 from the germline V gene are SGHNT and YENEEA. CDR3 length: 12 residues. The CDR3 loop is CASSPRNYEQYF. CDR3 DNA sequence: TGTGCCAGCAGCCCGAGGAACTACGAGCAGTACTTC.

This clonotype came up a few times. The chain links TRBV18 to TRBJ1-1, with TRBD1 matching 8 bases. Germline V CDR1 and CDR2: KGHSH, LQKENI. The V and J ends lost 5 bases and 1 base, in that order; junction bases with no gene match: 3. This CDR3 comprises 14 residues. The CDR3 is CASSAGQENTEAFF. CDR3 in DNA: TGTGCCAGCTCAGCGGGACAGGAGAACACTGAAGCTTTCTTT.

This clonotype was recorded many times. As DNA, the CDR3 is TGTGCCACCAGTGATTCAAAGGGTCTCCGCCACTATGGCTACACCTTC. It specifies CATSDSKGLRHYGYTF. The V call is TRBV24-1, the J call TRBJ1-2; D remains ambiguous. The ends were cut back, 2 bases at V and 3 bases at J, with 15 bases in the middle. Germline lookup yields CDR1 KGHDR and CDR2 SFDVKD. CDR3 length equals 16 residues.

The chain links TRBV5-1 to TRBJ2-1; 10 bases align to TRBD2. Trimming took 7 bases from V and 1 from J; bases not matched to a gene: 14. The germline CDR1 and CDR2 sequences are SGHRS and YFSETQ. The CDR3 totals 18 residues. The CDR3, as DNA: TGCGCCAGCTGTATCCTCAGCGGGGGGGCCCGGTCCTACAATGAGCAGTTCTTC. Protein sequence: CASCILSGGARSYNEQFF.

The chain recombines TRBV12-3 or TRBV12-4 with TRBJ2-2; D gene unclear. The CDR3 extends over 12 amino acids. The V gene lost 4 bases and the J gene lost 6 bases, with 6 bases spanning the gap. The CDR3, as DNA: TGTGCCAGCAGTTCCAGCTCCGGGGAGCTGTTTTTT. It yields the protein CASSSSSGELFF.

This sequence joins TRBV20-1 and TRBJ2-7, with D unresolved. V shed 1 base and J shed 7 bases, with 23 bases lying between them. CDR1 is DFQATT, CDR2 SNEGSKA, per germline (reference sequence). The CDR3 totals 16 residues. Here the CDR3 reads CSARGHVDLTPLEQYF. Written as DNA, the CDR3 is TGCAGTGCTAGAGGACACGTCGATCTCACCCCGCTGGAGCAGTACTTC.

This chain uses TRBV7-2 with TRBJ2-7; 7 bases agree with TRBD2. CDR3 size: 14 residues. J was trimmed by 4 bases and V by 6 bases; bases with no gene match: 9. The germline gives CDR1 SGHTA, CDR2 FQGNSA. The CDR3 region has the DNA TGTGCCAGCAGTTCGGGGACTATACGGTACGAGCAGTACTTC. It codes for CASSSGTIRYEQYF. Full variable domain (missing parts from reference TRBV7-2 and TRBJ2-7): GAGVSQSPSNKVTEKGKDVELRCDPISGHTALYWYRQSLGQGLEFLIYFQGNSAPDKSGLPSDRFSAERTGGSVSTLTIQRTQQEDSAVYLCASSSGTIRYEQYFGPGTRLTVT.

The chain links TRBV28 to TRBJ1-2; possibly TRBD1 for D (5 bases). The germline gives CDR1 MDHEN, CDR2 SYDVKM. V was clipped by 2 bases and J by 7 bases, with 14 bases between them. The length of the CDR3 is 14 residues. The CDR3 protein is CASSLGRAGFGYTF. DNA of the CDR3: TGTGCCAGCAGTTTAGGCAGGGCGGGGTTTGGCTACACCTTC.

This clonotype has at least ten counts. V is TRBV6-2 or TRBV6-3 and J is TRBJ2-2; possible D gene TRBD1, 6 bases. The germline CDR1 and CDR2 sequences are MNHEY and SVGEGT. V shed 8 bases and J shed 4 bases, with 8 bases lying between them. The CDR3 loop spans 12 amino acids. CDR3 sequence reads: CASGQPTGELFF. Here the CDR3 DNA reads TGTGCCAGCGGACAGCCCACCGGGGAGCTGTTTTTT.

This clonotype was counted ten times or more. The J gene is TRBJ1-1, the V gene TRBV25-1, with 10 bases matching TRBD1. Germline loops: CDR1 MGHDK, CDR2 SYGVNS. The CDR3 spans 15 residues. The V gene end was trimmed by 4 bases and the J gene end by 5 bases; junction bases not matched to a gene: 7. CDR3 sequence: CASSVAGTGVTEAFF. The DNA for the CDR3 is TGTGCCAGCAGTGTAGCCGGGACAGGGGTAACTGAAGCTTTCTTT.